This is a list of T cell receptor beta chains from one sample in a study of identical twins. TCRdb re-analysed the 5' RACE reads in MiXCR, keeping a single row per CDR3 protein. Here the sample spans approximately 530,000 distinct CDR3 sequences, about a fifth being singletons. These data also formed part of another study, on yellow fever vaccine responses in identical twins.

Sequenced sample: CD4+ T cells sorted from blood. The receptors shown here come from a woman between 18 and 30 years old in good health. Both conserved end residues are part of each CDR3. Fields, in order: J gene, clone size, V gene, D gene, CDR3 DNA, CDR3 protein. D genes are given only for firm matches. Rows give clone size only sometimes, using once, few, many, or a class for an expanded clone.

j_call: TRBJ2-5; clone_size: -; v_call: TRBV4-1; d_call: TRBD1; cdr3_nt: TGCGCCAGCAGCCGGGGACAGGGCCTCCAAGAGACCCAGTACTTC; cdr3_aa: CASSRGQGLQETQYF
j_call: TRBJ2-5; clone_size: -; v_call: TRBV6-5; d_call: -; cdr3_nt: TGTGCCAGCAGTTACTCAGGCAGGGGACACTGGGTGGAGACCCAGTACTTC; cdr3_aa: CASSYSGRGHWVETQYF
j_call: TRBJ2-7; clone_size: -; v_call: TRBV13; d_call: TRBD2; cdr3_nt: TGTGCCAGCAGCGTAGGACTAGCGGGAGTAATAGGCGAGCAGTACTTC; cdr3_aa: CASSVGLAGVIGEQYF
j_call: TRBJ2-1; clone_size: many; v_call: TRBV24-1; d_call: -; cdr3_nt: TGTGCCACCAGTGGGCCCGTCTCCAATGAGCAGTTCTTC; cdr3_aa: CATSGPVSNEQFF
j_call: TRBJ2-7; clone_size: -; v_call: TRBV19; d_call: TRBD1; cdr3_nt: TGTGCCAGTAGTATCGGGCAGGGGGCGCTTATCGGGCAGTACTTC; cdr3_aa: CASSIGQGALIGQYF
j_call: TRBJ2-7; clone_size: -; v_call: TRBV10-3; d_call: TRBD2; cdr3_nt: TGTGCCACACGAGCGGGAGGGACGGGTGAGCAGTACTTC; cdr3_aa: CATRAGGTGEQYF
j_call: TRBJ2-5; clone_size: -; v_call: TRBV20-1; d_call: TRBD1; cdr3_nt: TGCAGTGCTAGTAACCCGTCCCACAGGGGTGAGACCCAGTACTTC; cdr3_aa: CSASNPSHRGETQYF
j_call: TRBJ1-4; clone_size: -; v_call: TRBV7-8; d_call: -; cdr3_nt: TGTGCCAGCAGCTCCCAGGGCTTCGGGGATGAAAAACTGTTTTTT; cdr3_aa: CASSSQGFGDEKLFF
j_call: TRBJ1-6; clone_size: many; v_call: TRBV12-3/TRBV12-4; d_call: TRBD1; cdr3_nt: TGTGCCAGCAGTAGGACAGGGGTAAATTCACCCCTCCACTTT; cdr3_aa: CASSRTGVNSPLHF
j_call: TRBJ1-2; clone_size: few; v_call: TRBV20-1; d_call: -; cdr3_nt: TGCAGTGCTAAGGACCAATATGGCTACACCTTC; cdr3_aa: CSAKDQYGYTF
j_call: TRBJ1-4; clone_size: few; v_call: TRBV11-1; d_call: -; cdr3_nt: TGTGCCAGCAGCCCCCGGCCGGGGGGGGCTGTAACTAATGAAAAACTGTTTTTT; cdr3_aa: CASSPRPGGAVTNEKLFF
j_call: TRBJ2-2; clone_size: few; v_call: TRBV7-9; d_call: -; cdr3_nt: TGTGCCAGCAGCCCGGAGGGGGCCGGGGAGCTGTTTTTT; cdr3_aa: CASSPEGAGELFF
j_call: TRBJ1-1; clone_size: -; v_call: TRBV7-9; d_call: -; cdr3_nt: TGTGCCAGCAGCCATTTACGTCCGGACACTGAAGCTTTCTTT; cdr3_aa: CASSHLRPDTEAFF
j_call: TRBJ2-1; clone_size: -; v_call: TRBV20-1; d_call: -; cdr3_nt: TGCAGTGCTAGAGGACAGACCTCCTACAATGAGCAGTTCTTC; cdr3_aa: CSARGQTSYNEQFF
j_call: TRBJ2-3; clone_size: -; v_call: TRBV4-2; d_call: -; cdr3_nt: TGTGCCAGCAGCCAAGATTGGGCTAGCGCAGATACGCAGTATTTT; cdr3_aa: CASSQDWASADTQYF
j_call: TRBJ2-3; clone_size: few; v_call: TRBV11-2; d_call: -; cdr3_nt: TGTGCCAGCAGCCCTCTTGCCTACTACACAGATACGCAGTATTTT; cdr3_aa: CASSPLAYYTDTQYF
j_call: TRBJ2-7; clone_size: few; v_call: TRBV12-3/TRBV12-4; d_call: -; cdr3_nt: TGTGCCAGCAGTCCAACTAGCCCGACCTACGAGCAGTACTTC; cdr3_aa: CASSPTSPTYEQYF
j_call: TRBJ2-1; clone_size: few; v_call: TRBV6-1; d_call: TRBD2; cdr3_nt: TGTGCCAGCAGGCCCGTAGCGGGATTACGCCCCAATGAGCAGTTCTTC; cdr3_aa: CASRPVAGLRPNEQFF
j_call: TRBJ1-6; clone_size: few; v_call: TRBV6-2/TRBV6-3; d_call: TRBD1; cdr3_nt: TGTGCCAGCAGAAGGGACAGGGGTTCACCCCTCCACTTT; cdr3_aa: CASRRDRGSPLHF
j_call: TRBJ2-3; clone_size: -; v_call: TRBV6-5; d_call: TRBD1; cdr3_nt: TGTGCCAGCAGTTACTCGGCAGGGGGCCGAGATACGCAGTATTTT; cdr3_aa: CASSYSAGGRDTQYF
j_call: TRBJ1-1; clone_size: few; v_call: TRBV18; d_call: -; cdr3_nt: TGTGCCAGCTCACCAAACAGGGATCCGAACACTGAAGCTTTCTTT; cdr3_aa: CASSPNRDPNTEAFF
j_call: TRBJ1-2; clone_size: -; v_call: TRBV5-1; d_call: -; cdr3_nt: TGCGCCAGCAGCGCGGACAGAAACTATGGCTACACCTTC; cdr3_aa: CASSADRNYGYTF
j_call: TRBJ2-2; clone_size: few; v_call: TRBV12-3/TRBV12-4; d_call: TRBD1; cdr3_nt: TGTGCCAGCAGTAGAACCCGGGACAGGGAATTGAACATTGGCACCGGGGAGCTGTTTTTT; cdr3_aa: CASSRTRDRELNIGTGELFF
j_call: TRBJ2-7; clone_size: -; v_call: TRBV3-1; d_call: -; cdr3_nt: TGTGCCAGCAGCCAACTCGGACAAGGGTCGGAGCAGTACTTC; cdr3_aa: CASSQLGQGSEQYF
j_call: TRBJ2-5; clone_size: few; v_call: TRBV2; d_call: TRBD2; cdr3_nt: TGTGCCAGCGGGGCTAGCGGGAGGAAACCCCAAGAGACCCAGTACTTC; cdr3_aa: CASGASGRKPQETQYF
j_call: TRBJ1-2; clone_size: few; v_call: TRBV12-3/TRBV12-4; d_call: -; cdr3_nt: TGTGCCAGCAGCCTTAGACCGGGTGGCTACACCTTC; cdr3_aa: CASSLRPGGYTF
j_call: TRBJ2-1; clone_size: -; v_call: TRBV24-1; d_call: -; cdr3_nt: TGTGCCACCAGTGAAGCCGGACTCGTCAATGAGCAGTTCTTC; cdr3_aa: CATSEAGLVNEQFF
j_call: TRBJ1-5; clone_size: few; v_call: TRBV10-3; d_call: -; cdr3_nt: TGTGCCATAGGTCAGCCCCAGCATTTT; cdr3_aa: CAIGQPQHF
j_call: TRBJ1-6; clone_size: few; v_call: TRBV7-8; d_call: -; cdr3_nt: TGTGCCAGCAGCATTACACCTGGGACTTCGTATAATTCACCCCTCCACTTT; cdr3_aa: CASSITPGTSYNSPLHF
j_call: TRBJ2-2; clone_size: few; v_call: TRBV5-1; d_call: -; cdr3_nt: TGCGCCACCAATACCGGTTACACCGGGGAGCTGTTTTTT; cdr3_aa: CATNTGYTGELFF
j_call: TRBJ2-5; clone_size: once; v_call: TRBV2; d_call: -; cdr3_nt: TGTGCCAGCAGTCCCGAGGGGGGCTCCACGAGAGAGACCCAGTACTTC; cdr3_aa: CASSPEGGSTRETQYF
j_call: TRBJ2-5; clone_size: -; v_call: TRBV9; d_call: -; cdr3_nt: TGTGCCAGCAGCGTACGTACAGGGTCCCAAGAGACCCAGTACTTC; cdr3_aa: CASSVRTGSQETQYF
j_call: TRBJ2-1; clone_size: few; v_call: TRBV10-3; d_call: TRBD2; cdr3_nt: TGTGCCATCAGCACACTCGGGACTAGCAGAGGGTATGAGCAGTTCTTC; cdr3_aa: CAISTLGTSRGYEQFF
j_call: TRBJ2-4; clone_size: -; v_call: TRBV5-6; d_call: TRBD1; cdr3_nt: TGTGCCAGCAGCTGGAGACAGGGCGGGAAAAACATTCAGTACTTC; cdr3_aa: CASSWRQGGKNIQYF
j_call: TRBJ1-1; clone_size: few; v_call: TRBV6-1; d_call: TRBD1; cdr3_nt: TGTGCCAGCAGGCCTACAGGGGTGAGTGAAGCTTTCTTT; cdr3_aa: CASRPTGVSEAFF
j_call: TRBJ2-1; clone_size: -; v_call: TRBV12-3/TRBV12-4; d_call: -; cdr3_nt: TGTGCCAGCAGTTTAGACCGCCTCGGGCAGTTCTTC; cdr3_aa: CASSLDRLGQFF
j_call: TRBJ2-2; clone_size: few; v_call: TRBV20-1; d_call: -; cdr3_nt: TGCAGTGCTAGAGCCCCTCTAGCAGACGGGGAGCTGTTTTTT; cdr3_aa: CSARAPLADGELFF
j_call: TRBJ2-5; clone_size: -; v_call: TRBV11-2; d_call: -; cdr3_nt: TGTGCCAGCAGCTTAAGTTGGTTAGCGGAAGAGACCCAGTACTTC; cdr3_aa: CASSLSWLAEETQYF
j_call: TRBJ2-3; clone_size: few; v_call: TRBV10-3; d_call: -; cdr3_nt: TGTGCCATCAGTGGTGGTGACGGGCGCACAGATACGCAGTATTTT; cdr3_aa: CAISGGDGRTDTQYF
j_call: TRBJ2-6; clone_size: few; v_call: TRBV12-3/TRBV12-4; d_call: TRBD2; cdr3_nt: TGTGCCAGCTCCCCTAGCGGGGTGATTTGGGGGGCCAACGTCCTGACTTTC; cdr3_aa: CASSPSGVIWGANVLTF
j_call: TRBJ2-1; clone_size: -; v_call: TRBV2; d_call: TRBD2; cdr3_nt: TGTGCCAGCAGTGAACGGGGGGGAGGTATTGGTGAGCAGTTCTTC; cdr3_aa: CASSERGGGIGEQFF
j_call: TRBJ2-3; clone_size: few; v_call: TRBV7-2; d_call: -; cdr3_nt: TGTGCCAGCAGCCCCCTCCGGGCCAGGGTCACAGATACGCAGTATTTT; cdr3_aa: CASSPLRARVTDTQYF
j_call: TRBJ2-3; clone_size: -; v_call: TRBV19; d_call: TRBD1; cdr3_nt: TGTGCCAGTAGTATAAGGGACAGAATCACAGATACGCAGTATTTT; cdr3_aa: CASSIRDRITDTQYF
j_call: TRBJ2-3; clone_size: -; v_call: TRBV2; d_call: -; cdr3_nt: TGTGCCAGCAGGAGGACTCCTAGCACAGATACGCAGTATTTT; cdr3_aa: CASRRTPSTDTQYF
j_call: TRBJ2-5; clone_size: few; v_call: TRBV7-2; d_call: -; cdr3_nt: TGTGCCAGCAGCTTATCCGGGACCTTAACTAGAGAGACCCAGTACTTC; cdr3_aa: CASSLSGTLTRETQYF